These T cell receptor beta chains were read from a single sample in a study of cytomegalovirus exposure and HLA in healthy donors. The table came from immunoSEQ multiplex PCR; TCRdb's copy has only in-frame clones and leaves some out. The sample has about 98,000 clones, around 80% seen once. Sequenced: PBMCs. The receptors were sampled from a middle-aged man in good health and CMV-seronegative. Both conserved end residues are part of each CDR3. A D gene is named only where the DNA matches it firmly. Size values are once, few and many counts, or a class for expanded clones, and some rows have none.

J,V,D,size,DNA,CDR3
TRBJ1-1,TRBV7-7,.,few,TGTGCCAGCAGCCTTAGACGGGAGACTGAAGCTTTCTTT,CASSLRRETEAFF
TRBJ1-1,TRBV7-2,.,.,TGTGCCAGCAGCTTTCTCGGGACTGAAGCTTTCTTT,CASSFLGTEAFF
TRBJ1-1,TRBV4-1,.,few,TGCGCCAGCAGGCAATTGACAGGGAACACTGAAGCTTTCTTT,CASRQLTGNTEAFF
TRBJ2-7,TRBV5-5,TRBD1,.,TGTGCCAGCAGCTTGTCGGGACAGGCCTACGAGCAGTACTTC,CASSLSGQAYEQYF
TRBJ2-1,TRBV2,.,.,TGTGCCAGCAGTGAAGCGCTAGGCACTACGGAGCAGTTCTTC,CASSEALGTTEQFF
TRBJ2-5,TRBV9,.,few,TGTGCCAGCAGCGTGGATTGGACACCCCAAGAGACCCAGTACTTC,CASSVDWTPQETQYF
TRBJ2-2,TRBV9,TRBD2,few,TGTGCCAGCAGCGTAGTTAGCGGGGGACTGAACACCGGGGAGCTGTTTTTT,CASSVVSGGLNTGELFF
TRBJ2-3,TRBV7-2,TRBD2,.,TGTGCCAGCAGCCCCGGGGGGGCCAATACGCAGTATTTT,CASSPGGANTQYF
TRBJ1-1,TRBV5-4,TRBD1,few,TGTGCCAGCAGCCCACGAACAGGGGGACGGACTGAAGCTTTCTTT,CASSPRTGGRTEAFF
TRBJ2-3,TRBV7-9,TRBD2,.,TGTGCCAGCAAGGATACTAGCGGGAGCACAGATACGCAGTATTTT,CASKDTSGSTDTQYF
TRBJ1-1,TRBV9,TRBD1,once,TGTGCCAGCAGCGTATCTCCTGCGGGACAGGGTCTAGGCACTGAAGCTTTCTTT,CASSVSPAGQGLGTEAFF
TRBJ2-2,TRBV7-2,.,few,TGTGCCAGCAGCTTAGATCACGGGGAGCTGTTTTTT,CASSLDHGELFF
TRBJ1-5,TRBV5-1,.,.,TGCGCCAGCAGCTTGGAAGGGGCACGCAATCAGCCCCAGCATTTT,CASSLEGARNQPQHF
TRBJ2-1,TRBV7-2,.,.,TGTGCCAGCAGCTTAGGGATTAGCCTACGAAGCTCCTACAATGAGCAGTTCTTC,CASSLGISLRSSYNEQFF
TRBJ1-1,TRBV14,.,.,TGTGCCAGCAGCCAAGATTGGGGGGACGAAGCTTTCTTT,CASSQDWGDEAFF
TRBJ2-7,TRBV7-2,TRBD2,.,TGTGCCAGCAACGGGGGACTAGCGGGGAGCGAGCAGTACTTC,CASNGGLAGSEQYF
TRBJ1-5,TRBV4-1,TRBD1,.,TGCGCCAGCAACTCAGGACAGGGCAATCAGCCCCAGCATTTT,CASNSGQGNQPQHF
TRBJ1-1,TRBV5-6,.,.,TGTGCCAGCAGCAAGACAGTCAACACTGAAGCTTTCTTT,CASSKTVNTEAFF
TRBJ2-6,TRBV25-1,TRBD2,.,TGTGCCAGCAGGGGACTACAGGTCTCTGGGGCCAACGTCCTGACTTTC,CASRGLQVSGANVLTF
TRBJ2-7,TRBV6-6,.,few,TGTGCCAGCAGTTACTCGTTCTTTAACTCCGAGCAGTACTTC,CASSYSFFNSEQYF
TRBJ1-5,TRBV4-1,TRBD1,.,TGCGCCAGCAGTCAGACAGGGGGCCCTTCCCAGCCCCAGCATTTT,CASSQTGGPSQPQHF
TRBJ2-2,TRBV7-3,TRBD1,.,TGTGCCAGCAGCCCCAATGACAGGGCGAACACCGGGGAGCTGTTTTTT,CASSPNDRANTGELFF
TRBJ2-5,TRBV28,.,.,TGTGCCAGCTATCAGGGTTTGTCGGAGACCCAGTACTTC,CASYQGLSETQYF
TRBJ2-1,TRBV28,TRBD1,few,TGTGCCAGCAGTTCCCGGGACAGACTTTACAATGAGCAGTTCTTC,CASSSRDRLYNEQFF
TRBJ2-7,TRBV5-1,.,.,TGCGCCAGCAGCTTGGGGCAAGGGCGGGTGGGCTCCTACGAGCAGTACTTC,CASSLGQGRVGSYEQYF
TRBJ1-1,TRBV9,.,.,TGTGCCAGCTGTTGGGGGCGGATGAACACTGAAGCTTTCTTT,CASCWGRMNTEAFF
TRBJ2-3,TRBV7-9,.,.,TGTGCCAGCAGCTTAGTGGCGGGGAGCACAGATACGCAGTATTTT,CASSLVAGSTDTQYF
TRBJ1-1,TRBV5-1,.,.,TGCGCCAGCAGCTTGGGTTCAGGTTCAGTGACTGAAGCTTTCTTT,CASSLGSGSVTEAFF
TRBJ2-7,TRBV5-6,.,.,TGTGCCAGCAGCTCGGGGTTTGGGTCGGGCTACGAGCAGTACTTC,CASSSGFGSGYEQYF
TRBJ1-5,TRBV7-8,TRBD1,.,TGTGCCAGCAGCACCTCGGACAGGGGGTTATATCAGCCCCAGCATTTT,CASSTSDRGLYQPQHF
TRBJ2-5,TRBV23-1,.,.,TGCGCCAGCGGAGGGGAGATTGGTCCGCCTGGAGAGACCCAGTACTTC,CASGGEIGPPGETQYF
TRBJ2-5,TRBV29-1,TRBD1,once,TGCAGCGCTGACAGGGGAGTGGAGACCCAGTACTTC,CSADRGVETQYF
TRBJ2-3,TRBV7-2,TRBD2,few,TGTGCCAGCACCTCGGGACTAGCGGGGTTAACAGATACGCAGTATTTT,CASTSGLAGLTDTQYF
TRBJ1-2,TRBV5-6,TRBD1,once,TGTGCCAGCAGCCCAAGACAGGGACGCTATGGCTACACCTTC,CASSPRQGRYGYTF
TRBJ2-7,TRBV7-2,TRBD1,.,TGTGCCAGCAGCCGAACAGGGGGGCCCTACGAGCAGTACTTC,CASSRTGGPYEQYF
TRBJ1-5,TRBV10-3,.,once,TGTGCCATCAGTGAGTCAGGGGATCAGCCCCAGCATTTT,CAISESGDQPQHF
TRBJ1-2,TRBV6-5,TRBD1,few,TGTGCCAGCTCCCTTCGACAGGGCAGGGGAGGCTACACCTTC,CASSLRQGRGGYTF
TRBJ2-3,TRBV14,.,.,TGTGCCAGCACGGACGGGATACGCACAGATACGCAGTATTTT,CASTDGIRTDTQYF
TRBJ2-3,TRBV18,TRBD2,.,TGTGCCAGCTCCTCATTAGCGGGGGGGCAAGATACGCAGTATTTT,CASSSLAGGQDTQYF
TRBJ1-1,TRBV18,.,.,TGTGCCAGCTCAGCGCCGGGACTAAGGGGAGCTTTCTTT,CASSAPGLRGAFF
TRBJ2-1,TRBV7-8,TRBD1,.,TGTGCCAGCAGCTTCCGGACAGGGCGGGGAAATGAGCAGTTCTTC,CASSFRTGRGNEQFF
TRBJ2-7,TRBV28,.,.,TGTGCCAGCAGTTCCGGACAGCGCTACGAGCAGTACTTC,CASSSGQRYEQYF
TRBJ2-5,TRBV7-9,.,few,TGTGCCAGCAGCACACCGACTGAATACCAAGAGACCCAGTACTTC,CASSTPTEYQETQYF
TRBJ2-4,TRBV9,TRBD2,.,TGTGCCAGCAGCCGGACTAGCGGGGGCAAAAACATTCAGTACTTC,CASSRTSGGKNIQYF
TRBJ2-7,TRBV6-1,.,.,TGTGCCGGGGCTGGGGGGGCCTCCTACGAGCAGTACTTC,CAGAGGASYEQYF
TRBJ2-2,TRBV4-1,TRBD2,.,TGCGCCAGCAGCCAAGATTTGGGGAGGGGTCCCGGGGAGCTGTTTTTT,CASSQDLGRGPGELFF
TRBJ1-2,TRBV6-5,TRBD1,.,TGTGCCAGCAGTGAACAGGGGCACTATGGCTACACCTTC,CASSEQGHYGYTF
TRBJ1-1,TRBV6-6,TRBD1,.,TGTGCCAGCCAAGTAGGACAGGGCAGCGAAGCTTTCTTT,CASQVGQGSEAFF
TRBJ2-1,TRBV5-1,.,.,TGCGCCAGCAGCACCTCAGGGGGCGGGGGCAATGAGCAGTTCTTC,CASSTSGGGGNEQFF
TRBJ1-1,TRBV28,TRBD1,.,TGTGCCAGCAGTCCGGACAGGCAGAAGACTGAAGCTTTCTTT,CASSPDRQKTEAFF
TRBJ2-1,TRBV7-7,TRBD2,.,TGTGCCAGCAGCCCCGGGGGAGGGCGAAGCTCCTACAATGAGCAGTTCTTC,CASSPGGGRSSYNEQFF
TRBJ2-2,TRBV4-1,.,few,TGCGCCAGCACCACGAGTCCAGGTTCGAACACCGGGGAGCTGTTTTTT,CASTTSPGSNTGELFF
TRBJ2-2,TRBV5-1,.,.,TGCGCCAGCAGCTTGGAAGCGCATGGGTCCGGGGAGCTGTTTTTT,CASSLEAHGSGELFF
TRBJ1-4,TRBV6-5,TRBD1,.,TGTGCCAGCAGAGGGGACAGTCCCAATGAAAAACTGTTTTTT,CASRGDSPNEKLFF
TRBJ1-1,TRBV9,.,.,TGTGCCAGCAGCCCCGGGGGGTTGGACACTGAAGCTTTCTTT,CASSPGGLDTEAFF
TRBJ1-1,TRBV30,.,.,TGTGCCTGGAGTGTAAGCAGGAACAGGGAAGCTTTCTTT,CAWSVSRNREAFF
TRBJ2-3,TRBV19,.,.,TGTGCCAGTAGCAACCCCAGGGTCTCCGCTACAGATACGCAGTATTTT,CASSNPRVSATDTQYF